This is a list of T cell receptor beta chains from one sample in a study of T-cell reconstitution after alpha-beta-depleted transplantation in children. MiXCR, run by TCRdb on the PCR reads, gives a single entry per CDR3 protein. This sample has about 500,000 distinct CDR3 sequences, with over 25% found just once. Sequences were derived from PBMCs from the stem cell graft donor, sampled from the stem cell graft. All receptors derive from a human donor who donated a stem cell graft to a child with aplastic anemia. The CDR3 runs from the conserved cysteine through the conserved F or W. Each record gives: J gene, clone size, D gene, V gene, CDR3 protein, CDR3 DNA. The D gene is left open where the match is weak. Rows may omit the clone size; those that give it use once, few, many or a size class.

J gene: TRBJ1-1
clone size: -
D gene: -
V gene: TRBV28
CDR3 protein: CASRPTGNTEAFF
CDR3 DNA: TGTGCCAGCAGACCAACAGGGAACACTGAAGCTTTCTTT

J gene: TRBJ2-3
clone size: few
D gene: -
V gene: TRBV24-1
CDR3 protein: CATSDLEGTEDTQYF
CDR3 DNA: TGTGCCACCAGTGATCTGGAAGGGACGGAAGATACGCAGTATTTT

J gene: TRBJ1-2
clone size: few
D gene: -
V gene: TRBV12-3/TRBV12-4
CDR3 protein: CASTNWGGLNYGYTF
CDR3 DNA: TGTGCCAGCACCAACTGGGGGGGTTTGAACTATGGCTACACCTTC

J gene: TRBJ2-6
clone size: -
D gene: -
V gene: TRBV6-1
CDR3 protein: CASSWTALPTGANVLTF
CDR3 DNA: TGTGCCAGCAGCTGGACAGCTCTCCCCACTGGGGCCAACGTCCTGACTTTC

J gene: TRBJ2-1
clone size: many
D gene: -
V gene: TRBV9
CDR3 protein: CASSVAGSYNEQFF
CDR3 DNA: TGTGCCAGCAGCGTGGCGGGGTCCTACAATGAGCAGTTCTTC

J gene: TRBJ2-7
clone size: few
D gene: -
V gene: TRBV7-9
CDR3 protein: CASQAYKGYAYEQYF
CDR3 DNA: TGTGCCAGTCAAGCTTACAAAGGGTACGCCTACGAGCAGTACTTC

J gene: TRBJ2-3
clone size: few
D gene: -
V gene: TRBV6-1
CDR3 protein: CASMGSGVRRDTQYF
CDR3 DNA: TGTGCCAGCATGGGGTCAGGAGTAAGGAGGGATACGCAGTATTTT

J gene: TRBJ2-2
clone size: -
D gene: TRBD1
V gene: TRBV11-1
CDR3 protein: CASSLITGTAPGELFF
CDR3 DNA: TGTGCCAGCAGCCTAATTACCGGGACAGCCCCAGGGGAGCTGTTTTTT

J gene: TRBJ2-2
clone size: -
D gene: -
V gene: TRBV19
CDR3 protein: CATRGGRAGELFF
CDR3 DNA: TGTGCGACGAGGGGGGGAAGGGCCGGGGAGCTGTTTTTT

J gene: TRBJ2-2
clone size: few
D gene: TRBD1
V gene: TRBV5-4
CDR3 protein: CASSWVGRGKSGELFF
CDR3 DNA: TGTGCCAGCAGCTGGGTTGGCAGGGGGAAGTCAGGGGAGCTGTTTTTT

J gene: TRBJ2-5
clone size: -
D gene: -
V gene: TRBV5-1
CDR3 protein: CASRPGLGFEETQYF
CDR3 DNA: TGCGCCAGCCGGCCGGGGTTGGGATTTGAAGAGACCCAGTACTTC

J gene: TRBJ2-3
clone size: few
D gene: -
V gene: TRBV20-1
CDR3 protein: CSARSASASTDTQYF
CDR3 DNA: TGCAGTGCTAGATCCGCTAGCGCCAGCACAGATACGCAGTATTTT

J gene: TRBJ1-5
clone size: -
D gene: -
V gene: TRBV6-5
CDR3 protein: CASSYPGVVDQPQHF
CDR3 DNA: TGTGCCAGCAGTTATCCGGGGGTGGTGGATCAGCCCCAGCATTTT

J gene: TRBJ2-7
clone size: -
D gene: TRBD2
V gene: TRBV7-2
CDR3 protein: CASSLTGTSGSYEQYF
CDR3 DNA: TGTGCCAGCAGCTTAACCGGGACTAGCGGGTCCTACGAGCAGTACTTC

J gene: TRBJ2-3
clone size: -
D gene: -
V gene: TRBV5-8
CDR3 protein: CASRSGTQTDTQYF
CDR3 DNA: TGTGCCAGCAGGTCCGGGACTCAGACAGATACGCAGTATTTT

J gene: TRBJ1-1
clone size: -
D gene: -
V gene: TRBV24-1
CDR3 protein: CATRNAGANTEAFF
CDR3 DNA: TGTGCCACCAGAAACGCAGGGGCGAACACTGAAGCTTTCTTT

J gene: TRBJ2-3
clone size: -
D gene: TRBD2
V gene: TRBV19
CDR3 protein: CASSIGSSGSTDTQYF
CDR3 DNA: TGTGCCAGTAGTATAGGGTCTAGCGGTAGCACAGATACGCAGTATTTT

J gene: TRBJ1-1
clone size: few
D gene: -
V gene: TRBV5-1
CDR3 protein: CASSLGQRDTEAFF
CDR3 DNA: TGCGCCAGCAGCTTGGGACAGCGGGACACTGAAGCTTTCTTT

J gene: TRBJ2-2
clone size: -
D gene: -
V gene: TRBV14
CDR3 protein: CASSQTYGELFF
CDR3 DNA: TGTGCCAGCAGCCAGACCTACGGGGAGCTGTTTTTT

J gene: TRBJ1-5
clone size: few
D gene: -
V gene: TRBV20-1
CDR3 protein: CSASRQNQPQHF
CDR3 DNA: TGCAGCGCTAGTCGTCAAAATCAGCCCCAGCATTTT

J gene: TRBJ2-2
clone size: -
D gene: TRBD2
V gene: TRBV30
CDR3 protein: CAWSVGRSAGELFF
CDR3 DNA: TGTGCCTGGAGCGTCGGGAGGTCAGCCGGGGAGCTGTTTTTT

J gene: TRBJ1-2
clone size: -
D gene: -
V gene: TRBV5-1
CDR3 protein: CASMGGALSNYGYTF
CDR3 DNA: TGCGCCAGCATGGGAGGAGCCCTCTCTAACTATGGCTACACCTTC

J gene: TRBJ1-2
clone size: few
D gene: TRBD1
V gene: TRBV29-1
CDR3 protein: CSVEDRGRLPYGYTF
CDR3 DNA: TGCAGCGTTGAGGACAGGGGGCGACTGCCATATGGCTACACCTTC

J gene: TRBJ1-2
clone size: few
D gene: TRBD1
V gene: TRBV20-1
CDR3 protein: CSARDVRGTNYGYTF
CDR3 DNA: TGCAGTGCTAGAGATGTCAGGGGGACTAACTATGGCTACACCTTC

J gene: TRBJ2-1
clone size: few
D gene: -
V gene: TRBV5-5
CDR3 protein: CASSLIHDNEQFF
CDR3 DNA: TGTGCCAGCAGCTTAATTCACGACAATGAGCAGTTCTTC

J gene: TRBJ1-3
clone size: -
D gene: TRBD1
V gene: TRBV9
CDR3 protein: CASSQTGGIENTIYF
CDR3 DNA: TGTGCCAGCAGCCAAACAGGGGGCATCGAAAACACCATATATTTT

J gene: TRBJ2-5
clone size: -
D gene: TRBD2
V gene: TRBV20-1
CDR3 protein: CSAGFTGLGLETQYF
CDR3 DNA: TGCAGTGCTGGATTTACGGGACTAGGATTGGAGACCCAGTACTTC

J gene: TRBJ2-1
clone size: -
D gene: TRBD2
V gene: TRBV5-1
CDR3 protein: CASSLDAAGWDEQFF
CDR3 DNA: TGCGCCAGCAGCTTGGATGCAGCGGGATGGGATGAGCAGTTCTTC

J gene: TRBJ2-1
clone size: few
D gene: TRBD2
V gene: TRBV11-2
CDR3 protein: CASSLGGTSGSSRYNEQFF
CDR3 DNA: TGTGCCAGCAGCTTAGGAGGGACTAGCGGGAGCTCCCGGTACAATGAGCAGTTCTTC

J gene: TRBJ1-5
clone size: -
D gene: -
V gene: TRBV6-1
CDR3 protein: CASRRLEEGNQPQHF
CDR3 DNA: TGTGCCAGCAGAAGACTTGAAGAGGGCAATCAGCCCCAGCATTTT

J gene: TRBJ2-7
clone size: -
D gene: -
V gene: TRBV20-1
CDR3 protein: CSARPEQGVYEQYF
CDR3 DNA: TGCAGTGCTAGGCCTGAACAGGGTGTCTACGAGCAGTACTTC

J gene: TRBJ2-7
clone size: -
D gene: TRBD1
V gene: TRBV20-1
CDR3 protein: CSARGDRGAYEQYF
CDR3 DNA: TGCAGTGCTAGGGGGGACAGGGGAGCCTACGAGCAGTACTTC

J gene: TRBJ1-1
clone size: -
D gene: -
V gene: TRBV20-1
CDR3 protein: CSASNPRGNTEAFF
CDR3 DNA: TGCAGTGCTAGTAATCCTCGTGGGAACACTGAAGCTTTCTTT

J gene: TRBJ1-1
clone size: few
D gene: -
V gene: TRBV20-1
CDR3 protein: CSTEGEWTEAFF
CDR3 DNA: TGCAGTACTGAGGGAGAGTGGACTGAAGCTTTCTTT

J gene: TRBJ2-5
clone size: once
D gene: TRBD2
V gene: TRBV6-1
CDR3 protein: CASSLGLAGAIKETQYF
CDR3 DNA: TGTGCCAGCAGCCTGGGACTAGCGGGAGCCATTAAAGAGACCCAGTACTTC

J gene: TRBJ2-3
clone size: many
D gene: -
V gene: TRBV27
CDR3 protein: CASSLGVTDTQYF
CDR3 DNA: TGTGCCAGCAGCTTAGGGGTCACAGATACGCAGTATTTT

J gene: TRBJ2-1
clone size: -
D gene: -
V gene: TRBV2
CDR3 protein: CASSEKLSSYNEQFF
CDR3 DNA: TGTGCCAGCAGTGAAAAGTTGAGCTCCTACAATGAGCAGTTCTTC

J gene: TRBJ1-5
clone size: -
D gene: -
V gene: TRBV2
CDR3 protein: CASRYRPRSNQPQHF
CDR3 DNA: TGTGCCAGCAGATACAGACCGCGGAGCAATCAGCCCCAGCATTTT

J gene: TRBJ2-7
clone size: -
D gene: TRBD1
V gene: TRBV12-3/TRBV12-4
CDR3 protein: CASSLPQGANEQYF
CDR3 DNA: TGTGCCAGCAGTTTACCCCAGGGGGCAAACGAGCAGTACTTC

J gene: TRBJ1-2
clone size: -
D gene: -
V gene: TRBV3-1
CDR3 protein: CASSHGTPTGGYTF
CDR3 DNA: TGTGCCAGCAGCCACGGCACACCAACGGGGGGCTACACCTTC

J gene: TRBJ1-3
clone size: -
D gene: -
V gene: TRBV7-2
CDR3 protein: CASSLSPGGQSGNTIYF
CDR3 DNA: TGTGCCAGCAGTTTATCCCCTGGGGGGCAATCTGGAAACACCATATATTTT

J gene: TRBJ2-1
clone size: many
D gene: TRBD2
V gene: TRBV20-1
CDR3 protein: CSAWTSGSYNEQFF
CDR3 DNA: TGCAGTGCATGGACTAGCGGTTCCTACAATGAGCAGTTCTTC

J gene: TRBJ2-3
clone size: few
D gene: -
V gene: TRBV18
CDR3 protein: CASSPPPGTDTQYF
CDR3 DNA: TGTGCCAGCTCACCACCGCCTGGCACAGATACGCAGTATTTT

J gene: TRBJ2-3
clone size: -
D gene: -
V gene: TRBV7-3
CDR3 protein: CASSVGPAVDTQYF
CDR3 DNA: TGTGCCAGCAGCGTGGGCCCAGCGGTAGATACGCAGTATTTT